A selection of T cell receptor beta chains follows, all from one sample in a study of T-cell memory formation after mild COVID-19. TCRdb itself ran the 5' RACE reads through MiXCR, one entry per CDR3 protein. The sample comprises about 610,000 distinct CDR3 sequences, around a sixth of which are singletons, and about 7.4% rests with the top ten. The sequencing input was PBMCs or a T cell subset sorted from them (not recorded which). Receptors originate from an adult woman who had mild COVID-19 (a few samples of this study predate the infection). Cell type and time point are not known. Both conserved end residues are part of each CDR3. A D gene is named only where the DNA matches it firmly. Only some rows state a clone size, as once, few, many or a class for expanded clones.

TRBV12-3/TRBV12-4,TRBJ2-1,TRBD2,-,TGTGCCAGCAGTTTGCGAGTACGGGAGGGCCGTGAGCAGTTCTTC,CASSLRVREGREQFF
TRBV7-9,TRBJ1-1,-,-,TGTGCCAGCAGCCCGCCGAAGGGAGCTTTCTTT,CASSPPKGAFF
TRBV15,TRBJ2-5,-,-,TGTGCCACCAGAAGGGACATCCAAGAGACCCAGTACTTC,CATRRDIQETQYF
TRBV11-2,TRBJ1-1,-,few,TGTGCCAGCAGCTTAGATCTGATTTTGAACACTGAAGCTTTCTTT,CASSLDLILNTEAFF
TRBV11-2,TRBJ2-6,TRBD1,-,TGTGCCAGCAGCCCTTCTAGGGGGCCAAGGAGCTCTGGGGCCAACGTCCTGACTTTC,CASSPSRGPRSSGANVLTF
TRBV7-9,TRBJ1-2,-,-,TGTGCCAGCAGCTTAGCCGCCCCGAACTATGGCTACACCTTC,CASSLAAPNYGYTF
TRBV29-1,TRBJ2-1,TRBD2,-,TGCAGCGTTGAATTAAGCGGGAGGGCCGTTTACAATGAGCAGTTCTTC,CSVELSGRAVYNEQFF
TRBV11-2,TRBJ2-1,TRBD2,-,TGTGCCAGCAGCGGTAGCGGGAGAGGTGACGGGTTCTTC,CASSGSGRGDGFF
TRBV12-3/TRBV12-4,TRBJ2-5,-,-,TGTGCCAGCAGTTTAGCGGAGAACCTGGGGGGGACCCAGTACTTC,CASSLAENLGGTQYF
TRBV9,TRBJ1-1,-,-,TGTGCCAGCAGCGTAGGGCTCTGGGGCACTGAAGCTTTCTTT,CASSVGLWGTEAFF
TRBV7-9,TRBJ2-3,-,-,TGTGCCAGCAGCCCCCCGGCAGGGTCCTCGGCAGATACGCAGTATTTT,CASSPPAGSSADTQYF
TRBV5-1,TRBJ2-7,TRBD1,many,TGCGCCAGCAGCTGGGGACAGGATGCCTACGAGCAGTACTTC,CASSWGQDAYEQYF
TRBV13,TRBJ2-3,-,-,TGTGCCAGCAGCCCCCGCTCCCCATTGACTAGTACAGATACGCAGTATTTT,CASSPRSPLTSTDTQYF
TRBV25-1,TRBJ2-3,TRBD2,-,TGTGCCAGCAGTGACCTTACAGGGACTAGCGGTCCAGATACGCAGTATTTT,CASSDLTGTSGPDTQYF
TRBV11-3,TRBJ2-7,-,-,TGTGCCAGAAGCAGGGCTTCCTACGAGCAGTACTTC,CARSRASYEQYF
TRBV28,TRBJ2-3,TRBD2,few,TGTGCCAGCACGGGACTAGTGGTAGCCACGCAGTATTTT,CASTGLVVATQYF
TRBV24-1,TRBJ2-7,-,few,TGTGCCACCAGTGATATAGACTACGAGCAGTACTTC,CATSDIDYEQYF
TRBV5-1,TRBJ1-1,TRBD1,many,TGCGCCAGCAGCCCAGAGGGACAGGAAGCTTTCTTT,CASSPEGQEAFF
TRBV4-2,TRBJ2-4,-,-,TGTGCCAGCAGCCAAGATAGTACTCTGGGAAGCATTCAGTACTTC,CASSQDSTLGSIQYF
TRBV30,TRBJ2-3,TRBD2,-,TGTGCCTGGAGTGTCGGCGGGAGTACAGATACGCAGTATTTT,CAWSVGGSTDTQYF
TRBV6-6,TRBJ2-6,TRBD1,many,TGTGCCAGCAGTCGGGACAGGGGCAGCTCTGGGGCCAACGTCCTGACTTTC,CASSRDRGSSGANVLTF
TRBV20-1,TRBJ2-4,-,-,TGCAGTGCTAGAGCCAGGGAAAGCATTCAGTACTTC,CSARARESIQYF